Listed below are T cell receptor beta chains from one sample, sequenced in a study of shared clonotypes between healthy human individuals. Generated by immunoSEQ multiplex PCR, the TCRdb table keeps only in-frame clones and is missing some. The repertoire holds roughly 490,000 clones, with 79% as singletons. Sequences were obtained from PBMCs. The origin of the receptors is a woman between 35 and 50 years old in good health. Some clones in this sample may be carry-over from other donors' samples. The CDR3 runs from the conserved cysteine through the conserved F or W. The D gene is left open where the match is weak. Where a row states a size, it is once, few, many or the class of an expanded clone; other rows omit it.

CDR3aa,CDR3nt,j_gene,abundance,d_gene,v_gene
CASSPPGLAGQETQYF,TGTGCCAGCTCACCACCGGGACTAGCGGGACAAGAGACCCAGTACTTC,TRBJ2-5,.,TRBD2,TRBV18
CASSLGSETGVYEQYF,TGCGCCAGCAGCTTGGGATCTGAGACAGGGGTCTACGAGCAGTACTTC,TRBJ2-7,.,TRBD1,TRBV5-1
CASSQDLVQVNEQFF,TGTGCCAGCAGCCAGGATCTAGTGCAAGTCAATGAGCAGTTCTTC,TRBJ2-1,.,.,TRBV4-2
CASSLVGRRDRGTDTQYF,TGTGCCAGCAGCTTAGTGGGAAGGCGGGACAGGGGAACAGATACGCAGTATTTT,TRBJ2-3,.,TRBD1,TRBV7-9
CAWSVRRIHTEAFF,TGTGCCTGGAGTGTTCGCAGAATTCACACTGAAGCTTTCTTT,TRBJ1-1,.,.,TRBV30
CASSEDTGRARGYEQYF,TGTGCCAGCAGTGAAGATACCGGGAGGGCCAGAGGCTACGAGCAGTACTTC,TRBJ2-7,.,TRBD2,TRBV6-1
CASSSGTQNTGELFF,TGCGCCAGCAGCTCCGGGACACAGAACACCGGGGAGCTGTTTTTT,TRBJ2-2,.,.,TRBV5-1
CASSRGTGGDTEAFF,TGTGCCAGCAGTAGGGGGACAGGGGGTGACACTGAAGCTTTCTTT,TRBJ1-1,.,TRBD1,TRBV6-5
CAGSPRTGNTEAFF,TGTGCCGGCAGCCCGCGGACAGGGAACACTGAAGCTTTCTTT,TRBJ1-1,.,TRBD1,TRBV7-9
CASSAPGLAGRNEQYF,TGTGCCAGCAGTGCTCCGGGACTAGCGGGAAGGAACGAGCAGTACTTC,TRBJ2-7,once,TRBD2,TRBV9
CASSRAGGSSYNEQFF,TGTGCCAGTAGTAGAGCGGGAGGGAGCTCCTACAATGAGCAGTTCTTC,TRBJ2-1,.,TRBD2,TRBV19
CASSQTGGGYGYTF,TGCGCCAGCAGCCAGACAGGGGGCGGCTATGGCTACACCTTC,TRBJ1-2,.,TRBD1,TRBV5-1
CASSEYNEQFF,TGTGCCAGCAGTGAATACAATGAGCAGTTCTTC,TRBJ2-1,few,.,TRBV25-1
CASRGGRTPDTQYF,TGTGCCAGCAGAGGTGGGAGGACCCCAGATACGCAGTATTTT,TRBJ2-3,.,.,TRBV2
CASSLRGTRADTQYF,TGTGCCAGCAGCTTAAGGGGGACTAGGGCAGATACGCAGTATTTT,TRBJ2-3,.,TRBD2,TRBV7-9
CATSRDNADEQYF,TGTGCCACCAGCAGAGACAACGCCGACGAGCAGTACTTC,TRBJ2-7,few,.,TRBV15
CASRLAGDAEKLFF,TGTGCCAGTAGATTGGCCGGGGATGCAGAAAAACTGTTTTTT,TRBJ1-4,.,.,TRBV19
CSVWGGNSYNGQFF,TGCAGCGTTTGGGGCGGAAACTCCTACAATGGGCAGTTCTTC,TRBJ2-1,.,.,TRBV29-1
CASSRSTNEKLFF,TGTGCCAGCAGTAGGAGTACTAATGAAAAACTGTTTTTT,TRBJ1-4,few,.,TRBV9
CATSREAQGSYEQYF,TGTGCCACCAGCAGAGAGGCGCAGGGGTCCTACGAGCAGTACTTC,TRBJ2-7,once,.,TRBV15
CASTQGGSGELFF,TGTGCTAGCACCCAGGGGGGGAGCGGGGAGCTGTTTTTT,TRBJ2-2,.,.,TRBV7-7
CALSGLARDTQYF,TGTGCCTTGTCGGGGCTAGCGCGAGATACGCAGTATTTT,TRBJ2-3,.,.,TRBV27
CASSSGSFADEQYF,TGTGCCAGTAGTAGCGGGAGTTTCGCGGACGAGCAGTACTTC,TRBJ2-7,once,TRBD2,TRBV19
CASSSFGKGNTGELFF,TGTGCCAGCAGTTCCTTTGGGAAGGGAAACACCGGGGAGCTGTTTTTT,TRBJ2-2,.,.,TRBV28
CASTEWGITNEKLFF,TGTGCCAGCACTGAGTGGGGTATAACTAATGAAAAACTGTTTTTT,TRBJ1-4,.,.,TRBV6-1